These 15 T cell receptor beta chains originate from one sample sequenced in a study of T-cell reconstitution after alpha-beta-depleted transplantation in children. Unique molecular identifiers were built into the TCRbeta library. MiXCR was run by TCRdb on the PCR reads, yielding one entry per CDR3 protein. The profile covers around 100,000 distinct CDR3 sequences, with under 13% appearing a single time and about 34% taken by the ten largest. Sequenced here: PBMCs, sampled before TCRalphabeta/CD19-depleted stem cell transplant. Receptors originate from a boy between 2 and 10 years old with acute lymphoblastic leukemia, due to receive a stem cell transplant.

This clonotype appeared a few times. V gene TRBV12-3 or TRBV12-4 combines with J gene TRBJ2-1, with 10 nucleotides matching TRBD2. The CDR3 is made up of 16 amino acids. V shed 6 bases and J 2 bases; nucleotides not matched to a gene: 7. The CDR3, as DNA: TGTGCCAGCAGCCAGCGGACTAGCGGCACCTACAATGAGCAGTTCTTC. Its translation: CASSQRTSGTYNEQFF.

This clonotype was detected ten times or more. The rearrangement links TRBV6-1 to TRBJ2-7; D is perhaps TRBD2 (5 bases). This CDR3 comprises 14 residues. With 6 bases removed from V and 3 bases from J, the gap between germline ends came to 15 bases. Germline V gene data show CDR1 as MNHNS and CDR2 as SASEGT. The CDR3 is CASRAADSYYEQYF. As DNA, the CDR3 is TGTGCCAGCAGGGCCGCGGACTCCTACTACGAGCAGTACTTC.

This clonotype was counted a few times. This chain connects TRBV5-1 to TRBJ2-5; 7 nucleotides line up with TRBD2. The J segment lost 2 bases and the V segment lost 4 bases, leaving 8 bases of the junction unmatched. This CDR3 is 15 amino acids long. Germline values: CDR1 SGHRS, CDR2 YFSETQ. The CDR3, as DNA: TGCGCCAGCAGCCTCACCGGGACTACACAAGAGACCCAGTACTTC. It codes for CASSLTGTTQETQYF.

This clonotype was counted only a few times. The chain is built from TRBV2 and TRBJ1-5; D is ambiguous. The V gene lost 4 bases and the J gene lost 1 base, with 5 bases spanning the gap. Germline V gene lookup returns CDR1 SNHLY and CDR2 FYNNEI. The CDR3 has 13 amino acids. This CDR3 is CASSVDSNQPQHF. CDR3 nucleotide sequence: TGTGCCAGCAGTGTGGACAGCAATCAGCCCCAGCATTTT.

This clonotype was detected only a few times. V usage is TRBV28 and J usage is TRBJ2-7, with D unclear. The CDR3 is made up of 12 amino acids. With 4 bases removed from V and 1 base from J, the gap between germline ends came to 5 bases. Germline V gene data show CDR1 as MDHEN and CDR2 as SYDVKM. The CDR3 region has the DNA TGTGCCAGCAGTTCTTGGTCCTACGAGCAGTACTTC. Its translation is CASSSWSYEQYF. Based on the CDR3 plus reference TRBV28 and TRBJ2-7, the full variable domain is DVKVTQSSRYLVKRTGEKVFLECVQDMDHENMFWYRQDPGLGLRLIYFSYDVKMKEKGDIPEGYSVSREKKERFSLILESASTNQTSMYLCASSSWSYEQYFGPGTRLTVT.

There are a few counts of this clonotype. The rearrangement links TRBV10-3 to TRBJ2-5; TRBD1 matches 7 bases. CDR3 length equals 13 residues. V dropped 6 bases and J dropped 5; count of bases not matched to a gene: 6. The germline V gene encodes CDR1 ENHRY and CDR2 SYGVKD. The CDR3 nucleotides are TGTGCCATCAGCCGACAGGGATGGGAGACCCAGTACTTC. Translated, it gives CAISRQGWETQYF.

This clonotype appeared a few times. The chain couples TRBV5-1 to TRBJ2-1, with D perhaps being TRBD1 or TRBD2 (6 bases each). Germline loops: CDR1 SGHRS, CDR2 YFSETQ. The CDR3 is made up of 18 amino acids. The V and J ends lost 2 bases and 4 bases respectively, with 22 bases between them. The CDR3 protein is CASSLGVLRDTIYNEQFF. In DNA, the CDR3 is TGCGCCAGCAGCTTAGGTGTTTTGCGGGACACAATATACAATGAGCAGTTCTTC.

A few counts support this clonotype. The V and J genes are TRBV18 and TRBJ2-6; D remains ambiguous. V shed 6 bases and J shed 2 bases, with 8 bases lying between them. This CDR3 is 14 amino acids long. Germline assignment: CDR1 KGHSH and CDR2 LQKENI. The CDR3 region is CASSPAPGANVLTF. DNA of the CDR3: TGTGCCAGCTCCCCTGCCCCTGGGGCCAACGTCCTGACTTTC.

The J gene is TRBJ1-2, the V gene TRBV28; the D gene is possibly TRBD1 (6 bases). The CDR3 sequence is 15 residues long. Trimming shortened V by 7 bases and J by 1 base, and 16 bases separated the two germline ends. Per the germline V gene, CDR1 is MDHEN and CDR2 is SYDVKM. The CDR3 nucleotides read TGTGCCAGCAATCCCTCCGGGACACGTAACTATGGCTACACCTTC. Its translation is CASNPSGTRNYGYTF.

This clonotype has just a few counts. The chain uses TRBV29-1 and TRBJ2-7, with D tentatively TRBD2 (6 bases). The CDR3 is made up of 12 amino acids. Germline V CDR1 and CDR2: SQVTM, ANQGSEA. The V gene lost 6 bases and the J gene lost 5 bases, with 14 bases spanning the gap. Here the CDR3 DNA reads TGCAGCGTAGAACGGGGGAACGACGAGCAGTACTTC. This translates into CSVERGNDEQYF.

The V call is TRBV20-1, the J call TRBJ2-5, with unresolved D. Trimming removed 0 bases at V and 1 base at J, with 9 bases between. Germline CDR1 and CDR2: DFQATT and SNEGSKA (reference sequence). The CDR3 is 14 residues long. The CDR3 DNA reads TGCAGTGCTAGAGATACGGCCCCCCAAGAGACCCAGTACTTC. Translation: CSARDTAPQETQYF.

This clonotype was seen a handful of times. This chain links TRBV11-2 with TRBJ2-3; 8 bases are a match to TRBD2. V was clipped by 5 bases and J by 5 bases; unmatched bases: 6. Germline V gene lookup returns CDR1 SGHAT and CDR2 FQNNGV. There are 14 residues in the CDR3. The CDR3: CASSQREWRDTQYF. CDR3 coding DNA: TGTGCCAGCAGCCAGCGGGAGTGGAGAGATACGCAGTATTTT.

This clonotype was observed many times. The rearrangement joins TRBV5-1 to TRBJ2-2; no reliable D call. This CDR3 has 16 amino acids. V lost 0 bases to trimming and J lost 6 bases, with 15 bases between them. The germline V gene has CDR1 SGHRS and CDR2 YFSETQ. The CDR3 DNA follows: TGCGCCAGCAGCTTGGAGTGGACCCTTTTGGCCGGGGAGCTGTTTTTT. This codes for CASSLEWTLLAGELFF. Full variable domain (rest looked up from reference TRBV5-1 and TRBJ2-2): KAGVTQTPRYLIKTRGQQVTLSCSPISGHRSVSWYQQTPGQGLQFLFEYFSETQRNKGNFPGRFSGRQFSNSRSEMNVSTLELGDSALYLCASSLEWTLLAGELFFGEGSRLTVL.

This clonotype was detected many times. The chain is built from TRBV7-6 and TRBJ2-1; 15 bases line up with TRBD2. Germline-derived CDR1 and CDR2 are SGHVS and FNYEAQ. V was clipped by 5 bases and J by 9 bases; unmatched bases: 5. The CDR3 is 15 residues long. CDR3 loop: CASSRTSGRAGEQFF. The CDR3 DNA sequence: TGTGCCAGCAGCCGGACTAGCGGGAGGGCCGGTGAGCAGTTCTTC.

This clonotype has a count of ten or more. The chain recombines TRBV12-3 or TRBV12-4 with TRBJ2-5; D gene unclear. V shed 2 bases and J shed 4 bases, with 11 bases lying between them. The CDR3 spans 14 residues. CDR3 protein: CASSLFGGRETQYF. The CDR3 DNA sequence: TGTGCCAGCAGTTTATTCGGTGGCAGAGAGACCCAGTACTTC.